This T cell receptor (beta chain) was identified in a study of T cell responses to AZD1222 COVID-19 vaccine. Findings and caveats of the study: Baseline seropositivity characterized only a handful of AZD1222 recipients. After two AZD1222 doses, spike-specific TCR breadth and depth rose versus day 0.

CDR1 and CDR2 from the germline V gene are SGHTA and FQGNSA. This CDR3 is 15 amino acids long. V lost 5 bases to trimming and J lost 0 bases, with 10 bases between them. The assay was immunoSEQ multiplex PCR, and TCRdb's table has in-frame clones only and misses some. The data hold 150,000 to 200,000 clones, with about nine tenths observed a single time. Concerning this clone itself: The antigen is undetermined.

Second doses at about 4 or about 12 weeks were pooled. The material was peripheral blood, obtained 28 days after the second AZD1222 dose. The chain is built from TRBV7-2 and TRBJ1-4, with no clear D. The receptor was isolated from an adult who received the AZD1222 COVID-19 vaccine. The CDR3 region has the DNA TGTGCCAGCAGCCTCGACGGCGCAACTAATGAAAAACTGTTTTTT. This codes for CASSLDGATNEKLFF.